The 15 T cell receptor beta chains below all came from one sample that was sequenced in a study of blood T cell repertoires in COVID-19. Method: immunoSEQ multiplex PCR; TCRdb's copy keeps in-frame clones and lacks some. The sample yields around 320,000 clones, approximately 90% seen once. The material sequenced was peripheral blood. These receptors were collected from a woman in her 30s who had recovered from COVID-19.

The chain is built from TRBV5-6 and TRBJ1-2; maybe TRBD1 (5 bases). Between the trimmed V and J ends, which lost 4 bases and 5 bases, there was a span of 24 bases. The CDR3 consists of 17 residues. Germline V gene sequence: CDR1 SGHDT, CDR2 YYEEEE. The CDR3 region is CASSLIGGESQGYGYTF. The DNA of the CDR3 is TGTGCCAGCAGCCTCATCGGGGGGGAATCACAAGGATATGGCTACACCTTC.

Concerning this clone: Other nucleotide sequences in the sample specify the same CDR3. The genes are TRBV7-2 and TRBJ2-1; D not resolved. Trimming took off 0 bases at V and 0 bases at J, with 3 bases between the two ends. CDR3 length: 14 residues. Per germline, CDR1 SGHTA and CDR2 FQGNSA. CDR3 sequence: CASSLASSYNEQFF. The CDR3 nucleotides are TGTGCCAGCAGCTTAGCTAGCTCCTACAATGAGCAGTTCTTC.

This clone is a singleton in its sample. The V gene is TRBV7-9, the J gene TRBJ1-2; 11 nucleotides align to TRBD1. The ends lost 3 bases at V and 4 bases at J; junction bases unmatched: 7. Germline lookup yields CDR1 SEHNR and CDR2 FQNEAQ (reference sequence). The CDR3 length is 16 residues. CDR3 nucleotides: TGTGCCAGCAGCTTGTCTACCGGGACAGGGGGCTATGGCTACACCTTC. Its translation is CASSLSTGTGGYGYTF.

J is TRBJ1-2 and V is TRBV4-1, with a weak D call TRBD1 (6 bases). V lost 6 bases, J lost 2 bases, and 22 bases lay in between. The CDR3 contains 17 residues. Germline V CDR1 and CDR2: MGHRA, YSYEKL. The CDR3 nucleotides are TGCGCCAGCAGTGAGCAGGGGTACATAGGGGGAAACTATGGCTACACCTTC. Amino acids: CASSEQGYIGGNYGYTF.

The chain links TRBV6-5 to TRBJ1-5; D is unresolved. The CDR3 length is 13 residues. The V end lost 6 bases, the J end lost 6 bases, and 12 bases lay between the germline ends. Germline V gene data show CDR1 as MNHEY and CDR2 as SVGAGI. In nucleotides, the CDR3 is TGTGCCAGCAGGAGGGAGGGCGGTCAGCCCCAGCATTTT. Translated: CASRREGGQPQHF.

The rearrangement uses TRBV6-5 and TRBJ1-3, with a tentative D call TRBD1 (6 bases). There are 15 residues in the CDR3. CDR1 and CDR2 from the germline V gene are MNHEY and SVGAGI. V shed 5 bases and J shed 3 bases, with 14 bases lying between them. CDR3 nucleotides: TGTGCCAGCAGTACGCTTAGAGGGGGTGGAAACACCATATATTTT. Translating it yields CASSTLRGGGNTIYF.

The genes are TRBV4-1 and TRBJ1-2; TRBD1 agrees at 8 bases. V lost 3 bases and J lost 7; bases outside the gene matches: 7. The germline CDR1 and CDR2 sequences are MGHRA and YSYEKL. The CDR3 extends over 14 amino acids. The CDR3 reads CASSQPTGESGYTF. CDR3 nucleotide sequence: TGCGCCAGCAGCCAGCCGACAGGGGAGAGTGGCTACACCTTC.

The chain recombines TRBV7-9 with TRBJ1-1, with D unresolved. The CDR3 extends over 14 amino acids. V lost 5 bases and J lost 2, with 12 bases in between. Germline CDR1 SEHNR, CDR2 FQNEAQ (reference sequence). Written as DNA, the CDR3 is TGTGCCAGCAGCGCTACGGGAGTAAACACTGAAGCTTTCTTT. Translation gives CASSATGVNTEAFF.

The chain couples TRBV5-1 to TRBJ2-3, with a tentative D call TRBD2 (6 bases). V dropped 4 bases and J dropped 2 bases, with 11 bases sitting between them. There are 14 residues in the CDR3. Germline CDR1 and CDR2: SGHRS and YFSETQ. CDR3 DNA sequence: TGCGCCAGCAGCGCGGGACTGAACACAGATACGCAGTATTTT. This encodes CASSAGLNTDTQYF.

This chain connects TRBV7-2 to TRBJ2-7, with 8 bases lining up with TRBD2. CDR3 length equals 14 residues. From germline, CDR1 is SGHTA and CDR2 FQGNSA. V was clipped by 1 base and J by 2 bases; unmatched bases: 1. The CDR3 DNA reads TGTGCCAGCAGCTTAGAAGCGGGGGCCTACGAGCAGTACTTC. Amino acids: CASSLEAGAYEQYF.

The chain uses TRBV19 and TRBJ1-5, with D tentatively TRBD1 (6 bases). The CDR3 spans 15 residues. Germline CDR1 LNHDA, CDR2 SQIVND (reference sequence). V lost 3 bases and J lost 3, with 12 bases in between. The CDR3 DNA follows: TGTGCCAGTAGTATCCCGACAGGCTACAATCAGCCCCAGCATTTT. This translates into CASSIPTGYNQPQHF.

The J gene is TRBJ2-2, the V gene TRBV2; 7 bases are shared with TRBD1. The CDR3 covers 16 residues. CDR1 and CDR2 (germline): SNHLY, FYNNEI. The J segment lost 4 bases and the V segment lost 7 bases, leaving 12 bases of the junction unmatched. CDR3 nucleotide sequence: TGTGCCAGCATGATGAGGGGGACAGCTGTCACCGGGGAGCTGTTTTTT. Translated: CASMMRGTAVTGELFF.

V usage is TRBV10-1 and J usage is TRBJ2-1, with 8 nucleotides matching TRBD1. The V segment lost 6 bases and the J segment 4 bases; nucleotides outside the gene matches: 20. CDR3 size: 19 residues. The germline V gene encodes CDR1 WNHNN and CDR2 SYGVQD (reference sequence). In DNA form, the CDR3 reads TGCGCCAGCAGCGACCTCCCCAGGGGGCCCCTACTCTGGTACAATGAGCAGTTCTTC. Protein sequence: CASSDLPRGPLLWYNEQFF.

This clone showed up just a few times. The gene calls are TRBV6-4 and TRBJ1-1; no firm D call. This CDR3 is built from 13 residues. Between the trimmed V and J ends, which lost 8 bases and 1 base, there was a span of 11 bases. The germline V gene encodes CDR1 MRHNA and CDR2 SNTAGT. CDR3 sequence: CASSPGSNTEAFF. CDR3 DNA: TGTGCCAGCTCTCCAGGATCGAACACTGAAGCTTTCTTT.

This clone has just one count. The CDR3: CATSRDKGAGQPQHF. The CDR3 DNA is TGTGCCACCAGCAGAGACAAAGGGGCAGGGCAGCCCCAGCATTTT. The chain couples TRBV15 to TRBJ1-5; possibly TRBD1 for D (5 bases). Germline V lookup: CDR1 LNHNV, CDR2 YYDKDF (reference sequence). Between the trimmed V and J ends, which lost 0 bases and 7 bases, there was a span of 13 bases. This CDR3 contains 15 residues.